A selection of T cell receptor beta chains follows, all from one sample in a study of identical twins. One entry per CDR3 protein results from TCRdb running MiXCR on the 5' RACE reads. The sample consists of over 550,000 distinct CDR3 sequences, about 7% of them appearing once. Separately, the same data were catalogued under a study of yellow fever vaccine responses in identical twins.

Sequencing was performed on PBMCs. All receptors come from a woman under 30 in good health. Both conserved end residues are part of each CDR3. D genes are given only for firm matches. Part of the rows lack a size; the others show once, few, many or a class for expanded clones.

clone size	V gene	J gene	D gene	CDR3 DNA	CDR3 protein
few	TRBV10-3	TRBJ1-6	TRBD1	TGTGCCATCAGGGGCGACAGGGCTAATTCACCCCTCCACTTT	CAIRGDRANSPLHF
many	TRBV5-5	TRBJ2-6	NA	TGTGCCAGCAGCTTGCAACCGTCTGGGGCCAACGTCCTGACTTTC	CASSLQPSGANVLTF
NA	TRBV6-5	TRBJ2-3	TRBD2	TGTGCCAGCAGTTACTCGAGTAGCGGGAGGGCCGGTAGCACAGATACGCAGTATTTT	CASSYSSSGRAGSTDTQYF
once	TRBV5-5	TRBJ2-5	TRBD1	TGTGCCAGCAGCTTGGCCGGGACAGGGAGCCTCCAAGAGACCCAGTACTTC	CASSLAGTGSLQETQYF
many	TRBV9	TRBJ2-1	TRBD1	TGTGCCAGCAGCGTTTGGACAGGGGAGATCAATGAGCAGTTCTTC	CASSVWTGEINEQFF
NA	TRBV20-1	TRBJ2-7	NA	TGCAGTGCTAGAGTGACGGCGGAGGGCTCCCACGAGCAGTACTTC	CSARVTAEGSHEQYF
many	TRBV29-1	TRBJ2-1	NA	TGCAGCGTCGCGGACCAGAATGAGCAGTTCTTC	CSVADQNEQFF
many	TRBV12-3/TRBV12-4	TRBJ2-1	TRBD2	TGTGCCAGCAGTTTTAGCGGGAGCTACAATGAGCAGTTTTTC	CASSFSGSYNEQFF
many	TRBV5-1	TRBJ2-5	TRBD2	TGCGCCAGCAGCTTCGATAAAAGACTAGCGGGAATTGAAGAGACCCAGTACTTC	CASSFDKRLAGIEETQYF
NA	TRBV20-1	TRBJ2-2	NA	TGCAGTGCTAGAGATTCTAGCCCGATGAACACCGGGGAGCTGTTTTTT	CSARDSSPMNTGELFF
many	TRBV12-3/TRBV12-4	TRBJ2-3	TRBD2	TGTGCCAGCAGTCGGACTAGCGGGAGGGTGGCAGATACGCAGTATTTT	CASSRTSGRVADTQYF
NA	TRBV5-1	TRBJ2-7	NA	TGCGCCAGCAGCTTGCTGACAGGCTCCTACGAGCAGTACTTC	CASSLLTGSYEQYF
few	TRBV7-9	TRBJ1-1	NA	TGTGCCAGCAGCTTGAGGGGGGCAGGCTCAAGGGACACTGAAGCTTTCTTT	CASSLRGAGSRDTEAFF
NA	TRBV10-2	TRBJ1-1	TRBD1	TGCGCCAGCCTTGTTACAGGGGGAGGCACTGAAGCTTTCTTT	CASLVTGGGTEAFF
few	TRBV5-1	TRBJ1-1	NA	TGCGCCAGCAGCTTATACGGTGGCGGAACTGAAGCTTTCTTT	CASSLYGGGTEAFF
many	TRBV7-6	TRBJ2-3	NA	TGTGCCAGCAGCACCTCGACAGATCCTTCCACAGATACGCAGTATTTT	CASSTSTDPSTDTQYF
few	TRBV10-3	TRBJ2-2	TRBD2	TGTGCCATCAGGATCGGTCTAGCGGAGAACACCGGGGAGCTGTTTTTT	CAIRIGLAENTGELFF
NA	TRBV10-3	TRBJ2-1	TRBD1	TGTGCCATCATAGGGACAGCGCAGTTCTTC	CAIIGTAQFF
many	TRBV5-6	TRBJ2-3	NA	TGTGCCAGCAGCTATGGGGCAGATACGCAGTATTTT	CASSYGADTQYF
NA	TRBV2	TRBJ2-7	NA	TGTGCCAGTCAAAGCGCCGGTCCCGGAGGGGAGCAGTACTTC	CASQSAGPGGEQYF
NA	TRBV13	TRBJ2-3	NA	TGTGCCAGCAGACAACCCTCGGGAGCAGATACGCAGTATTTT	CASRQPSGADTQYF
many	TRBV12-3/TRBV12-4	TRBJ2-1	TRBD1	TGTGCCAGCAGTTTGGCGGGACAGGGTGAGAACAATGAGCAGTTCTTC	CASSLAGQGENNEQFF
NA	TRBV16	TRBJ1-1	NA	TGTGCCTGCTCCCAAGTGCGACATCCGAACACTGAAGCTTTCTTT	CACSQVRHPNTEAFF
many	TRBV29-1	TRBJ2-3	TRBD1	TGCAGCGTTGAGAGATCACCCGGGACAGGGGTCGATACGCAGTATTTT	CSVERSPGTGVDTQYF
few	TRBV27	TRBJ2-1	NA	TGTGCCAGCAGTTTATTACCTGATCAAATGGACAATGAGCAGTTCTTC	CASSLLPDQMDNEQFF
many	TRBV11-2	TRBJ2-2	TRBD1	TGTGCCAGCAGCGCCCGACAGGGAACCGGGGAGCTGTTTTTT	CASSARQGTGELFF
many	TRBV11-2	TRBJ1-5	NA	TGTGCCAGCAGTATCCAGGGAAATCAGCCCCAGCATTTT	CASSIQGNQPQHF
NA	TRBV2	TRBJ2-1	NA	TGTGCCAGCAGTGAAGGAAGGGACTCCTACAATGAGCAGTTCTTC	CASSEGRDSYNEQFF
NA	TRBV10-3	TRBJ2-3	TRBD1	TGTGCCATCAGCCTCGGGACAGCAGATACGCAGTATTTT	CAISLGTADTQYF
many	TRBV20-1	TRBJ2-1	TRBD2	TGCAGTGCTAGGGGACTAGCTGATTACAATGAGCAGTTCTTC	CSARGLADYNEQFF
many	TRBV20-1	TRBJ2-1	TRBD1	TGCAGTGCTAGAGATCTCGTGACAGGGGGTAATGAGCAGTTCTTC	CSARDLVTGGNEQFF
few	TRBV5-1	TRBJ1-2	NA	TGCGCCAGCAGGACTATTGTTGGCGGAGTCAACTATGGCTACACCTTC	CASRTIVGGVNYGYTF
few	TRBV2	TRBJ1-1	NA	TGTGCCAGCAGCTACTCAAGGGCAGTGGACACTGAAGCTTTCTTT	CASSYSRAVDTEAFF
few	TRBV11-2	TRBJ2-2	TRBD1	TGTGCCAGCAGCTTAGATTTGGGACAGGGTTTTAACACCGGGGAGCTGTTTTTT	CASSLDLGQGFNTGELFF
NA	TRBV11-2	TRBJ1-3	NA	TGTGCCAGCAGCAACATGAGGGCAGGGAATCCCTCTGGAAACACCATATATTTT	CASSNMRAGNPSGNTIYF
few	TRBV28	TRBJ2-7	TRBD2	TGTGCCAGCGGACTAGCGGGAGGGTCCTTCTCCTACGAGCAGTACTTC	CASGLAGGSFSYEQYF
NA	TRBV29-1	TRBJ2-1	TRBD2	TGCAGCGGAATAGCGGGAGGGTACAATGAGCAGTTCTTC	CSGIAGGYNEQFF
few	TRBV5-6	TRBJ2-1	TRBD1	TGTGCCAGCAGCACGGACAGGGGAGATTACAATGAGCAGTTCTTC	CASSTDRGDYNEQFF
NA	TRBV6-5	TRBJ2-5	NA	TGTGCCAGCAGTTACTCCGGACAGCAAGAGACCCAGTACTTC	CASSYSGQQETQYF
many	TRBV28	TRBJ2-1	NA	TGTGCCAGCAGTCCAAGGACGGCGAGCTCCTACAATGAGCAGTTCTTC	CASSPRTASSYNEQFF
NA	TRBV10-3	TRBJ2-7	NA	TGTGCCATCAGTGGGGCCCCCTCCTACGAGCAGTACTTC	CAISGAPSYEQYF
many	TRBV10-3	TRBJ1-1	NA	TGTGCCATCAGTGACCGGGACATCATGAACACTGAAGCTTTCTTT	CAISDRDIMNTEAFF
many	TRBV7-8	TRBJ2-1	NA	TGTGCCAGCAGCTTAGTGGCATCTAGAAATTACAATGAGCAGTTCTTC	CASSLVASRNYNEQFF
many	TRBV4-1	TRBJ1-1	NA	TGCGCCAGCAGCCAAGATCGGGGGGGGAACACTGAAGCTTTCTTT	CASSQDRGGNTEAFF
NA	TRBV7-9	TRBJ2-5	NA	TGTGCCAGCAGCCTAAGGACATATAGCCCAATCCAAGAGACCCAGTACTTC	CASSLRTYSPIQETQYF
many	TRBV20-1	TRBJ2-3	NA	TGCAGTGCTAACTCAAGAGATACGCAGTATTTT	CSANSRDTQYF